This T cell receptor beta chain was sequenced during a study of spatial heterogeneity in lung cancer. About the study: The average count in raw reads for each unique TCR and UMI combination exceeded eight appearances.

In the library, each TCR cDNA molecule bore its own unique molecular identifier. TCRdb recomputed calls from the 5' RACE reads with MiXCR, one row per CDR3 protein. The top ten hold about 2.6% of the sample, which has tens of thousands of distinct CDR3 sequences, 6% to 9% seen once. The CDR3 runs 13 residues. Germline-derived CDR1 and CDR2 are GTSNPN and SVGIG (reference sequence). Between the trimmed V and J ends, which lost 0 bases and 1 base, there was a span of 6 bases. Time point indicated: sample taken at primary tumor resection. Tumor, nontumor lung or frozen PBMC supplied whole RNA that was sequenced unsorted. This clonotype was counted a few times.

The sample consisted of PBMCs, taken at surgery. The receptor comes from a female donor with early-stage non-small cell lung cancer. V gene TRBV30 combines with J gene TRBJ2-5; no firm D call. In DNA, the CDR3 is TGTGCCTGGAGTGTGGGCCCCCAAGAGACCCAGTACTTC. Translation gives CAWSVGPQETQYF.